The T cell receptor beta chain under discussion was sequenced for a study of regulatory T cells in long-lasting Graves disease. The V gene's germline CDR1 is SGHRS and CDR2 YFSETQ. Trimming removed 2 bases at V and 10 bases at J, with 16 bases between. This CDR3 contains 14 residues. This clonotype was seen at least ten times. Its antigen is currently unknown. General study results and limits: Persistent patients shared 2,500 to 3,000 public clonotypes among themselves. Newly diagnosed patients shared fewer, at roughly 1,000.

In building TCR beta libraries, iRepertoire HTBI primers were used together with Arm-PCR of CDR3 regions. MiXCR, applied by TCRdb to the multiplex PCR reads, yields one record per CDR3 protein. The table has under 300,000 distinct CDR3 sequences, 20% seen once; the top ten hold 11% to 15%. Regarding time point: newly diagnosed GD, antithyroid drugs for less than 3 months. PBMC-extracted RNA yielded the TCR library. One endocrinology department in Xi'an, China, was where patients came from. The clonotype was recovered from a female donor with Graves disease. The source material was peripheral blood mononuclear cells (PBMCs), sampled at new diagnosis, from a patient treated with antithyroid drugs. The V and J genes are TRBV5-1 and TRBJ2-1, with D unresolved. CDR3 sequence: CASSFTADMGEQFF. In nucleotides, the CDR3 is TGCGCCAGCAGCTTTACCGCGGATATGGGGGAGCAGTTCTTC.